This T cell receptor (beta chain) was observed in a study of blood T cell repertoires in COVID-19. Study overall: Material from acute and convalescent COVID-19 was sourced from the United States, Italy and Spain. T cells, B-cell-depleted T cells, or PBMCs supplied cDNA or gDNA.

Per the authors' pipeline: Counts of nucleated cells, estimated from reference gene primer amplification, were obtained. Sequenced by immunoSEQ multiplex PCR; TCRdb stores in-frame clones only, minus some. The D gene and trimming were derived from the DNA, and the V and J assignments and clone size from that table. This repertoire shows about 180,000 clones, around 77% found once; its top ten account for 6% to 7.5%. Trimming removed 3 bases from V and 2 bases from J; junction bases left unmatched: 7. The CDR3 covers 16 residues. Germline lookup yields CDR1 LGHDT and CDR2 YNNKEL (reference sequence). The sequenced material came from peripheral blood. This receptor was identified in a man between 65 and 79 years old with active or convalescent COVID-19. The J gene is TRBJ2-5, the V gene TRBV3-1 (or the pseudogene TRBV3-2), with 9 bases that match TRBD1. The chain's CDR3 is CASSHGRDRAQETQYF. The CDR3, as DNA: TGTGCCAGCAGCCATGGCCGGGACAGGGCTCAAGAGACCCAGTACTTC.